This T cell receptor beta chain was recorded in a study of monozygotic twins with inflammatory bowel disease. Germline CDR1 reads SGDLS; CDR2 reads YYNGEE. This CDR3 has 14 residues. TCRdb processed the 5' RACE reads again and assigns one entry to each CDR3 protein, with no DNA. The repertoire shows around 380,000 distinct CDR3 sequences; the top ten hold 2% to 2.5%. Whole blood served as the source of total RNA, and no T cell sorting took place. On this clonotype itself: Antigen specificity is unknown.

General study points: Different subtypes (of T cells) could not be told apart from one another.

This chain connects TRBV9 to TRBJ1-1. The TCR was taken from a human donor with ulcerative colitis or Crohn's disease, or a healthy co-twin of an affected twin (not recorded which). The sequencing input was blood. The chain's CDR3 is CASSKDVKDTEAFF.